One and the same sample provided the 22 T cell receptor beta chains below, sequenced in a study of blood T cell repertoires in COVID-19. Generated by immunoSEQ multiplex PCR, the TCRdb table keeps only in-frame clones and is missing some. The data show about 100,000 clones, roughly nine tenths seen once. The sequenced sample was peripheral blood. The source of these receptors is a woman over 75 with acute or convalescent COVID-19.

This chain uses TRBV11-3 with TRBJ2-2; the D is unclear. The CDR3 covers 12 residues. Germline loops: CDR1 SGHNT, CDR2 YENEEA. V lost 8 bases to trimming and J lost 3 bases, with 7 bases between them. DNA of the CDR3: TGTGCCAGCCGAAGAGACACCGGGGAGCTGTTTTTT. Encoded protein: CASRRDTGELFF.

This rearrangement joins TRBV6-5 to TRBJ2-4; D might be TRBD1 (5 bases). The length of the CDR3 is 15 residues. Trimming cost V 0 bases and J 0 bases, with 6 bases left between them. The germline V gene encodes CDR1 MNHEY and CDR2 SVGAGI. CDR3 residues: CASSYSGLAKNIQYF. DNA for the CDR3: TGTGCCAGCAGTTACTCGGGGCTAGCCAAAAACATTCAGTACTTC.

The chain carries TRBV10-3 and TRBJ1-5; D is undetermined. Germline lookup yields CDR1 ENHRY and CDR2 SYGVKD. Trimming took off 4 bases at V and 9 bases at J, with 10 bases between the two ends. The CDR3 is 12 amino acids. CDR3 amino acids: CAISGGEGPQHF. In DNA, the CDR3 is TGTGCCATCAGTGGGGGAGAGGGGCCCCAGCATTTT.

This rearrangement joins TRBV30 to TRBJ1-5; D uncertain. Per the germline V gene, CDR1 is GTSNPN and CDR2 is SVGIG (reference sequence). V was pared by 1 base and J by 0 bases, with 7 bases between. This CDR3 contains 14 residues. The CDR3 DNA follows: TGTGCCTGGAGTGCTGACACTAGCAATCAGCCCCAGCATTTT. It yields the protein CAWSADTSNQPQHF.

This sequence joins TRBV19 and TRBJ2-3, with 8 bases matching TRBD2. Trimming at V came to 5 bases and at J to 3 bases, leaving 4 bases not matched to a gene. The CDR3 is made up of 14 amino acids. In germline, CDR1 is LNHDA, CDR2 SQIVND (reference sequence). CDR3 region: CASSLSGATDTQYF. CDR3 bases: TGTGCCAGTAGTCTTAGCGGGGCGACAGATACGCAGTATTTT. The full variable domain, with the rest looked up from reference TRBV19 and TRBJ2-3, is DGGITQSPKYLFRKEGQNVTLSCEQNLNHDAMYWYRQDPGQGLRLIYYSQIVNDFQKGDIAEGYSVSREKKESFPLTVTSAQKNPTAFYLCASSLSGATDTQYFGPGTRLTVL.

V is TRBV4-3 and J is TRBJ2-7, with a tentative D call TRBD2 (6 bases). The CDR3 contains 14 residues. The germline CDR1 and CDR2 sequences are LGHNA and YSLEER. V was cut by 4 bases and J by 2 bases, with 12 bases left in between. This CDR3 reads CASSPRSGPYEQYF. CDR3 coding DNA: TGCGCCAGCAGCCCAAGGAGCGGGCCCTACGAGCAGTACTTC.

J is TRBJ2-1 and V is TRBV7-2; 9 bases fit TRBD1. The length of the CDR3 is 15 residues. The germline V gene encodes CDR1 SGHTA and CDR2 FQGNSA. V trimming: 4 bases; J trimming: 2 bases; junction bases outside the gene matches: 3. This CDR3 is CASSSDRGTYNEQFF. In DNA form, the CDR3 reads TGTGCCAGCAGCTCGGACAGGGGTACCTACAATGAGCAGTTCTTC.

The V call is TRBV28, the J call TRBJ1-6, with 7 bases aligning to TRBD1. This CDR3 has 17 amino acids. Germline CDR1 is MDHEN and CDR2 is SYDVKM. The trim removed 8 bases at V and 6 bases at J, leaving 16 bases unmatched. The CDR3 DNA reads as TGTGCCAGCGTCGGACAGGCCCTGTCGAGCGGTAATTCACCCCTCCACTTT. Encoded protein: CASVGQALSSGNSPLHF. The whole variable domain, filled in from reference TRBV28 and TRBJ1-6, reads DVKVTQSSRYLVKRTGEKVFLECVQDMDHENMFWYRQDPGLGLRLIYFSYDVKMKEKGDIPEGYSVSREKKERFSLILESASTNQTSMYLCASVGQALSSGNSPLHFGNGTRLTVT.

CDR3 in amino acids: CASSQTSIMNTEAFF. The CDR3, as DNA: TGTGCCAGCAGCCAAACATCCATAATGAACACTGAAGCTTTCTTT. The chain combines TRBV16 with TRBJ1-1; D not certain. Trimming pared 2 bases from V and 0 bases from J, leaving 10 bases between. The CDR3 has 15 amino acids. Germline loops: CDR1 KGHSY, CDR2 FQNENV.

The V gene is TRBV2, the J gene TRBJ1-2, with D unclear. V was pared by 5 bases and J by 0 bases, with 7 bases between. This CDR3 has 13 amino acids. Germline CDR1 is SNHLY and CDR2 is FYNNEI. CDR3 in DNA: TGTGCCAGCAGTTCTGGAGCTAACTATGGCTACACCTTC. Protein sequence: CASSSGANYGYTF.

V and J are TRBV12-3 or TRBV12-4 and TRBJ2-2, with a possible D match to TRBD1 (6 bases). V dropped 5 bases and J dropped 6 bases, with 10 bases sitting between them. The length of the CDR3 is 13 residues. In nucleotides, the CDR3 is TGTGCCAGCAGTCCGCGGACAGCCGGGGAGCTGTTTTTT. It yields the protein CASSPRTAGELFF.

Comments on this clone: Different DNA sequences within this sample yield the same CDR3. V usage is TRBV3-1 (or the pseudogene TRBV3-2) and J usage is TRBJ2-7; TRBD2 matches 7 bases. V shed 1 base, J shed 2 bases, and the junction held 2 bases outside the gene matches. Germline V gives CDR1 LGHDT, CDR2 YNNKEL (reference sequence). This CDR3 has 14 residues. The CDR3 sequence: CASSQGGGAYEQYF. Here the CDR3 DNA reads TGTGCCAGCAGCCAAGGTGGGGGGGCCTACGAGCAGTACTTC.

DNA for the CDR3: TGTGCCAGCTCCATAAACAAAGGGGGCTCCTACAATGAGCAGTTCTTC. This encodes CASSINKGGSYNEQFF. The chain recombines TRBV18 with TRBJ2-1, with D maybe TRBD1 (6 bases). V lost 6 bases and J 0 bases, leaving 15 bases between the germline ends. The CDR3 has 16 amino acids. Germline V gene lookup returns CDR1 KGHSH and CDR2 LQKENI.

The V gene is TRBV6-5, the J gene TRBJ2-7; 8 bases are shared with TRBD2. The V gene's germline CDR1 is MNHEY and CDR2 SVGAGI. Trimming took 4 bases from V and 0 from J; bases not matched to a gene: 2. The CDR3 spans 14 residues. CDR3 DNA: TGTGCCAGCAGTTCGGGGGGGAGCTCCTACGAGCAGTACTTC. Translating it yields CASSSGGSSYEQYF.

V and J are TRBV24-1 and TRBJ1-1, with 7 bases that match TRBD1. Trimming cost V 3 bases and J 1 base; bases outside gene matches: 7. CDR1 is KGHDR and CDR2 is SFDVKD in the germline V gene. The CDR3 is 16 amino acids. CDR3 nucleotide sequence: TGTGCCACCAGTGATGGCTCGGACAGGACGAACACTGAAGCTTTCTTT. Translated, it gives CATSDGSDRTNTEAFF.

The chain employs TRBV18 and TRBJ1-1; the D is unclear. The CDR3 length is 17 residues. Germline V gene data show CDR1 as KGHSH and CDR2 as LQKENI. The V gene lost 3 bases and the J gene lost 1 base, with 18 bases spanning the gap. In nucleotides, the CDR3 is TGTGCCAGCTCACCCTTTGCGGGTTACGGTCCGAACACTGAAGCTTTCTTT. The encoded protein is CASSPFAGYGPNTEAFF.

The J gene is TRBJ1-6, the V gene TRBV30; possible D gene TRBD1, 6 bases. V was trimmed by 2 bases and J by 7 bases, leaving 15 bases between them. Germline CDR1 reads GTSNPN; CDR2 reads SVGIG (reference sequence). There are 15 residues in the CDR3. In nucleotides, the CDR3 is TGTGCCTGGAGTTCCCGGGGGGCAGGGAATTCACCCCTCCACTTT. Its protein is CAWSSRGAGNSPLHF.

CDR3 nucleotides: TGTGCCAGCAGTTTAGTCGGTTCGGGCTATGGCTACACCTTC. Encoded protein: CASSLVGSGYGYTF. This sequence joins TRBV27 and TRBJ1-2; D is ambiguous. Trimming removed 2 bases at V and 4 bases at J, with 11 bases between. From germline, CDR1 is MNHEY and CDR2 SMNVEV (reference sequence). The CDR3 runs to 14 residues.

This clone was observed once. This chain joins TRBV7-2 and TRBJ2-1; 10 nucleotides match TRBD1. CDR1 and CDR2 from the germline V gene are SGHTA and FQGNSA. Trimming removed 5 bases from V and 9 bases from J; junction bases left unmatched: 4. This CDR3 region has 13 residues. The CDR3: CASSVWDRGEQFF. CDR3 DNA sequence: TGTGCCAGCAGCGTATGGGACAGGGGTGAGCAGTTCTTC.

The V and J genes are TRBV9 and TRBJ2-1; D possibly corresponds to TRBD1 (6 bases). The CDR3 is 13 amino acids. Per germline, CDR1 SGDLS and CDR2 YYNGEE. The CDR3 DNA sequence: TGTGCTTCACGAGGGGGCTCCTACAATGAGCAGTTCTTC. Protein product: CASRGGSYNEQFF. Variable domain in full (rest from reference TRBV9 and TRBJ2-1): DSGVTQTPKHLITATGQRVTLRCSPRSGDLSVYWYQQSLDQGLQFLIQYYNGEERAKGNILERFSAQQFPDLHSELNLSSLELGDSALYFCASRGGSYNEQFFGPGTRLTVL.

The chain is built from TRBV28 and TRBJ1-3; a weak D match, TRBD1 (6 bases). The CDR3 is 14 residues long. The V and J ends lost 8 bases and 5 bases respectively, with 16 bases between them. The germline V gene encodes CDR1 MDHEN and CDR2 SYDVKM. The CDR3 DNA is TGTGCCAGCGGCAATCAGGGGTTCCGAAACACCATATATTTT. Translated: CASGNQGFRNTIYF. The variable domain in full, with the rest retrieved from reference TRBV28 and TRBJ1-3, is DVKVTQSSRYLVKRTGEKVFLECVQDMDHENMFWYRQDPGLGLRLIYFSYDVKMKEKGDIPEGYSVSREKKERFSLILESASTNQTSMYLCASGNQGFRNTIYFGEGSWLTVV.

This chain uses TRBV30 with TRBJ1-2; D call uncertain. CDR3 size: 13 residues. V dropped 4 bases and J dropped 2 bases, with 11 bases sitting between them. The V gene's germline CDR1 is GTSNPN and CDR2 SVGIG (reference sequence). Here the CDR3 reads CAWKAGLNYGYTF. For the CDR3, the DNA is TGTGCCTGGAAAGCCGGACTAAACTATGGCTACACCTTC. Supplemented by reference TRBV30 and TRBJ1-2, the full variable domain reads SQTIHQWPATLVQPVGSPLSLECTVEGTSNPNLYWYRQAAGRGLQLLFYSVGIGQISSEVPQNLSASRPQDRQFILSSKKLLLSDSGFYLCAWKAGLNYGYTFGSGTRLTVV.